This T cell receptor beta chain was sequenced for a study of cytomegalovirus exposure and HLA in healthy donors. Study results and limitations: In a later analysis, the majority of CMV-associated beta chains seemingly showed HLA restriction.

PCR involved 60 Vbeta and 13 Jbeta primers. Original processing methods: As a later analysis found, there were tens of millions of unique TCR beta chains, of which roughly 11 million were shared. Clones were sequenced by immunoSEQ multiplex PCR, and TCRdb holds only the in-frame ones, with some missing. D and trimming come from the DNA, and the V and J calls and clone size come from that table. The repertoire holds some 150,000 clones, with over 70% as singletons. The V segment lost 6 bases and the J segment 4 bases; nucleotides outside the gene matches: 5. The CDR3 is made up of 15 amino acids. Germline CDR1 and CDR2: MNHEY and SVGAGI. A note on this clone: The antigen is not known.

Participants comprised healthy donors of bone marrow. This TCR was recovered from a middle-aged woman in good health and CMV-seropositive. Sample: PBMCs. This chain links TRBV6-5 with TRBJ2-2, with 10 bases fitting TRBD1. CDR3 sequence (DNA): TGTGCCAGCAGACGACAGGGGGCGGGCACCGGGGAGCTGTTTTTT. Translating it yields CASRRQGAGTGELFF.